Described below is a single T cell receptor (beta chain) sequence and its context. Its antigen is not identified. The data derive from a study of PD-1 blockade in classical Hodgkin lymphoma. The overall study: Each patient was given nivolumab 3 mg/kg through a vein every 2 weeks.

General study results and limits: By C4D1, CD4+ diversity increased significantly, especially in complete responders. Complete responders entered with baseline diversity on par with newly diagnosed patients, the results showed.

The assay was immunoSEQ multiplex PCR, and TCRdb's table has in-frame clones only and misses some. The sample consists of about 46,000 clones, 60% to 85% of them appearing once. This CDR3 region has 14 residues. Germline CDR1 is SGHRS and CDR2 is YFSETQ. The V end lost 1 base, the J end lost 3 bases, and 10 bases lay between the germline ends. With no exception, relapse followed autologous stem cell transplantation in all patients, and brentuximab vedotin exposure varied. Material: peripheral blood mononuclear cells (PBMCs), obtained before the second cycle of nivolumab. This TCR came from a human donor with classical Hodgkin lymphoma. V and J are TRBV5-1 and TRBJ1-2, with TRBD1 as a possible D gene (5 bases). The CDR3 protein is CASSLPGAHYGYTF. CDR3 bases: TGCGCCAGCAGCTTGCCCGGGGCCCACTATGGCTACACCTTC. The whole variable domain, remainder taken from reference TRBV5-1 and TRBJ1-2, is KAGVTQTPRYLIKTRGQQVTLSCSPISGHRSVSWYQQTPGQGLQFLFEYFSETQRNKGNFPGRFSGRQFSNSRSEMNVSTLELGDSALYLCASSLPGAHYGYTFGSGTRLTVV.